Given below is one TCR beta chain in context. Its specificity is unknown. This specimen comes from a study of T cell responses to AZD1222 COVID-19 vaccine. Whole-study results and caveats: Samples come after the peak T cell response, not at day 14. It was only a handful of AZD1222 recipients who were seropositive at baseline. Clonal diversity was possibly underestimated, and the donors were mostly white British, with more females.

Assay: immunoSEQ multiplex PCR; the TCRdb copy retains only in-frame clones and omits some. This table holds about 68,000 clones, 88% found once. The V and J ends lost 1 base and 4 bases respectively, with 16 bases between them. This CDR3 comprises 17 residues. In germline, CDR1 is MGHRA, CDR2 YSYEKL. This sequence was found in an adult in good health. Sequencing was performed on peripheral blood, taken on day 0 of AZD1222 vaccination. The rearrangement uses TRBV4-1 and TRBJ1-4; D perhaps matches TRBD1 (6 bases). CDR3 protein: CASSQVPRQVYNEKLFF. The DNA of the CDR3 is TGCGCCAGCAGCCAAGTCCCGAGACAGGTGTATAATGAAAAACTGTTTTTT.